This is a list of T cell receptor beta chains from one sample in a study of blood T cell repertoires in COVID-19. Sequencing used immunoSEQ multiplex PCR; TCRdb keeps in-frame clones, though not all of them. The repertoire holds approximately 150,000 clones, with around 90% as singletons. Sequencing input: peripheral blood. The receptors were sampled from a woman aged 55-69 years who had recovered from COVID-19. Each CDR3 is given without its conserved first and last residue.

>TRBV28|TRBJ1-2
ASSLTGSYGYT
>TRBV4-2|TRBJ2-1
ASSPTGGRDEQF
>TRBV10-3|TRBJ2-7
AISESPSGGYEQY
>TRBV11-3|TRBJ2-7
ASSLARGGVQY
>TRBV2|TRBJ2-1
ASSDRGLYNEQF
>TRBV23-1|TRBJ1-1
AISERATEAF
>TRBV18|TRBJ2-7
ASSPAGTAYYEQY
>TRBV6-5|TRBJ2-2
ASSKQGPDTGELF
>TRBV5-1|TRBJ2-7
ASSLTEAPREQY
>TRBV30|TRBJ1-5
AYSTDSNQPQH
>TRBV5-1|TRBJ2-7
ASSLRGGTYEQY
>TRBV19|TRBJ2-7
ASSIRGQQTYEQY
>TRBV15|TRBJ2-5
ATSRRGVEETQY
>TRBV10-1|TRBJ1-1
ASGPRGPNTEAF
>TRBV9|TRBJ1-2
ASSVAQGWNYGYT
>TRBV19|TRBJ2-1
ASRPRTSGGRGEQF
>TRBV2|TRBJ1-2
ASRTGTGGAYGYT
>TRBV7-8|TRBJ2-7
ASSPTRTSYEQY
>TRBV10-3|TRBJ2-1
AISAGGDHNEQF
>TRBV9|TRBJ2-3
ASSASRTDTQY
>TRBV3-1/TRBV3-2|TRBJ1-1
ASSYGQGGSEAF
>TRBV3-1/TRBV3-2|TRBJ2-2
ASSQRHTGYTGELF
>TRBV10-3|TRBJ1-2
AIRGQGANGYT
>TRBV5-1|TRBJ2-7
ASSFQGGEQY
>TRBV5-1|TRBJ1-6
ASTPGRPGSPLH
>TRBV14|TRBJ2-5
ASSQDGNGSQY
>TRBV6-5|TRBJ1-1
ASRGRDRNTEAF
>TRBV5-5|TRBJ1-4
ASSDHRQGGEKLF
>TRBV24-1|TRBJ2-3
ATSDTQGASGTDTQY
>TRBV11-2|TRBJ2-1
ASSSGLNYRGEQF
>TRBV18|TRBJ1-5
ASSPSRDRGGQPQH
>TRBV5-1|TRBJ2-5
ASSRSGGSQTQY
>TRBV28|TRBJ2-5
ASSSAQGLQETQY
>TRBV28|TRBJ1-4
ASSDRGRNEKLF
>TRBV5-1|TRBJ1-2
ASSLEGRGLDGYT
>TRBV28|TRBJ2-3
ASSSGGSTDTQY
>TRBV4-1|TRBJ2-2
ASSQWTTITGELF
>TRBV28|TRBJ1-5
ASSPPGGHGQPQH
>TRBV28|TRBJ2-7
ASSPAFDRGAKLEQY
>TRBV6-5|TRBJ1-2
ASSYLGGTEYGYT
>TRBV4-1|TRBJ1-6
ASSRHPTPGDSPLH
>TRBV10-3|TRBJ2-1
AISERAGGYNEQF
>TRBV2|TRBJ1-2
ASTEWDRVSYGYT
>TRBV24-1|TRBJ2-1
ATSDLGGDDEQF
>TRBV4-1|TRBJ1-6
ASSQDTGFNNSPLH
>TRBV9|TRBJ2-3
ASSINTDTQY
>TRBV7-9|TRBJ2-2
ASSPREVTGELF
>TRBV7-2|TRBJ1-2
ASSYSPGTGYT
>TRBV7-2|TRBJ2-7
ASSSWTGLVSYEQY
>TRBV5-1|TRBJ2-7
ASSLNGGLGSGEQY
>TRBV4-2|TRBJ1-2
ASSQAGGDGYT
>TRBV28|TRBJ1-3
ASSLPQGAGNTIY
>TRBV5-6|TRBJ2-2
ASSFGTPTGELF
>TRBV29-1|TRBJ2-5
SVESGLRRETQY
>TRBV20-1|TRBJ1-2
SASLNYGYT
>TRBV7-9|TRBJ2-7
ASSPRQGIYEQY